In its sample, the clone carrying this T cell receptor (beta chain) was seen many times. This record belongs to a study of regulatory T cells in long-lasting Graves disease. Both iRepertoire HTBI primers and Arm-PCR of CDR3 regions were used to build the TCR beta libraries. TCRdb re-derived calls from the multiplex PCR reads in MiXCR, one entry per CDR3 protein. In the table there are around 480,000 distinct CDR3 sequences, under 20% of which are singletons. Trimming pared 5 bases from V and 8 bases from J, leaving 15 bases between. The CDR3 has 14 residues. From germline, CDR1 is LGHDT and CDR2 YNNKEL (reference sequence). Time point noted: newly diagnosed GD, antithyroid drugs for less than 3 months. PBMC RNA served as the TCR library source. These data also featured in a second study, about T cells in Graves' hyperthyroidism and ophthalmopathy. From that report: Also found in blood were most expanded thyroid clonotypes above 0.001.

The TCR originated in a middle-aged man with Graves disease. The rearrangement joins TRBV3-1 to TRBJ1-4; TRBD1 is a possible D gene (6 bases). This specimen was peripheral blood mononuclear cells (PBMCs), taken at new diagnosis, from a patient treated with antithyroid drugs. This chain's CDR3 is CASSYTGLGEKLFF. The CDR3 DNA reads as TGTGCCAGCAGCTATACAGGGTTAGGCGAAAAACTGTTTTTT. Full variable domain (rest looked up from reference TRBV3-1 and TRBJ1-4): DTAVSQTPKYLVTQMGNDKSIKCEQNLGHDTMYWYKQDSKKFLKIMFSYNNKELIINETVPNRFSPKSPDKAHLNLHINSLELGDSAVYFCASSYTGLGEKLFFGSGTQLSVL.